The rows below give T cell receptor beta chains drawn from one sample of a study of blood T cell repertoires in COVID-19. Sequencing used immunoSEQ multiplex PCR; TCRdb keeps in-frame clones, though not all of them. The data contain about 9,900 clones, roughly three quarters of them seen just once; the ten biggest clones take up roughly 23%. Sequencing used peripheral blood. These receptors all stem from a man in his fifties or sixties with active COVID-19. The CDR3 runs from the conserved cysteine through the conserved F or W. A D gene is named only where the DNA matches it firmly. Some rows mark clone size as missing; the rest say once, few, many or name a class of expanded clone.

CASSYSWDRSNEQYF,TGTGCCAGCAGTTACTCTTGGGACAGGTCTAACGAGCAGTACTTC,TRBV6-5,.,TRBD1,TRBJ2-7
CASRDSKTGNTIYF,TGTGCCAGCAGAGACAGTAAGACTGGAAACACCATATATTTT,TRBV6-6,.,.,TRBJ1-3
CASSDGLAGDTQYF,TGTGCCAGTAGCGATGGACTAGCGGGAGATACGCAGTATTTT,TRBV19,.,TRBD2,TRBJ2-3
CASSFYYEQYF,TGTGCCAGCAGTTTTTACTACGAGCAGTACTTC,TRBV28,once,.,TRBJ2-7
CASSLSLAGGTNTGELFF,TGTGCCAGCAGCCTTTCCCTAGCGGGAGGAACGAACACCGGGGAGCTGTTTTTT,TRBV3-1/TRBV3-2,.,TRBD2,TRBJ2-2
CASSLEPQVNTEAFF,TGTGCCAGCAGCTTAGAACCACAGGTGAACACTGAAGCTTTCTTT,TRBV7-8,.,.,TRBJ1-1
CASLKNHRGQKFNQPQHF,TGTGCCAGCCTGAAAAACCATAGGGGACAGAAGTTCAATCAGCCCCAGCATTTT,TRBV28,.,TRBD1,TRBJ1-5
CASRTTSWNTDTQYF,TGTGCCAGCAGGACCACTAGTTGGAACACAGATACGCAGTATTTT,TRBV11-2,.,.,TRBJ2-3
CASSLDPRVRYNEQFF,TGTGCCAGCAGCTTAGACCCCCGGGTCCGTTACAATGAGCAGTTCTTC,TRBV7-2,.,.,TRBJ2-1
CASSRKTLAGSQETQYF,TGTGCCAGCAGCCGAAAGACCCTAGCGGGATCCCAAGAGACCCAGTACTTC,TRBV3-1/TRBV3-2,.,TRBD2,TRBJ2-5
CASSLLAGSQPQHF,TGTGCCAGCAGTTTATTAGCGGGAAGCCAGCCCCAGCATTTT,TRBV27,once,.,TRBJ1-5
CASSIGTSRGEQFF,TGTGCCAGCAGCATAGGGACTAGCAGGGGAGAGCAGTTCTTC,TRBV11-1,.,TRBD2,TRBJ2-1
CASSRQNYEQYF,TGTGCCAGCAGCCGACAGAACTACGAGCAGTACTTC,TRBV3-1/TRBV3-2,.,.,TRBJ2-7
CASSLGVGGGYGYTF,TGTGCCAGCAGCTTAGGAGTAGGGGGCGGCTATGGCTACACCTTC,TRBV7-2,few,TRBD1,TRBJ1-2
CASSDGPRGTEAFF,TGTGCCAGCAGTGATGGCCCCCGGGGAACTGAAGCTTTCTTT,TRBV2,.,.,TRBJ1-1
CASSHDLRGGRDTQYF,TGTGCCAGCAGTCACGATTTGCGGGGGGGCAGAGATACGCAGTATTTT,TRBV5-5,.,TRBD2,TRBJ2-3
CASSYSDYTEAFF,TGTGCCAGCAGTTACTCGGACTACACTGAAGCTTTCTTT,TRBV6-2/TRBV6-3,few,.,TRBJ1-1
CASSEAAVTDTQYF,TGTGCCAGCAGTGAAGCCGCAGTCACAGATACGCAGTATTTT,TRBV6-1,once,.,TRBJ2-3
CASSDRQGGNNEQFF,TGTGCCAGCAGCGACCGACAGGGGGGGAACAATGAGCAGTTCTTC,TRBV9,.,TRBD1,TRBJ2-1
CASARTETYEQYF,TGTGCCAGCGCAAGGACAGAGACCTACGAGCAGTACTTC,TRBV27,.,.,TRBJ2-7
CASRKTGDGYTF,TGTGCCAGTAGGAAGACAGGGGATGGCTACACCTTC,TRBV19,.,TRBD1,TRBJ1-2
CATTSRDRDGYTF,TGTGCCACCACGTCCCGGGACAGGGACGGCTACACCTTC,TRBV24-1,.,TRBD1,TRBJ1-2
CATYDRSNYGYTF,TGTGCCACCTATGACAGGAGCAACTATGGCTACACCTTC,TRBV7-8,.,.,TRBJ1-2